The clone carrying this T cell receptor (beta chain) was seen more than once but under ten times. What it binds is unknown. TCR beta CDR3 regions were amplified from RNA. First-round RT-PCR with HTBI primers amplified the TCR CDR3 region. Using its own MiXCR run on the multiplex PCR reads, TCRdb lists one record per CDR3 protein. The table includes about 640,000 distinct CDR3 sequences, roughly 20% detected once. The entry originates in a study of T cells in Graves' hyperthyroidism and ophthalmopathy. Study-level results: Among clonotypes expanded in thyroid above 0.001, most were also found in blood.

Exclusions: uncontrolled infection, other autoimmune disease, pregnancy, lactation. Germline-derived CDR1 and CDR2 are MNHNS and SASEGT. Trimming shortened V by 0 bases and J by 1 base, and 12 bases separated the two germline ends. CDR3 length equals 16 residues. This receptor was identified in a man aged 25-40 years with Graves' ophthalmopathy. The sequenced sample was blood. The chain is built from TRBV6-1 and TRBJ2-5; possible D gene TRBD1, 6 bases. The CDR3 coding sequence is TGTGCCAGCAGTGAAGCGATGGGGGCCTTCCAAGAGACCCAGTACTTC. As protein: CASSEAMGAFQETQYF.